These T cell receptor beta chains were read from a single sample in a study of blood T cells in healthy people across ages. From the 5' RACE reads, TCRdb called clonotypes with MiXCR, one entry per CDR3 protein. Of 650,000 to 1,000,000 distinct CDR3 sequences listed, around 50% were seen once; the top ten hold 15% to 20%. The sample taken for sequencing was blood. These TCRs come from a man older than 75 in good health. The CDR3 runs from the conserved cysteine through the conserved F or W.

TRBV20-1	TRBJ2-3	CSGGGGTDTQYF
TRBV7-2	TRBJ2-7	CASSGWRAGSSYEQYF
TRBV20-1	TRBJ2-1	CSARVGGSSYNEQFF
TRBV3-1	TRBJ2-7	CASSQDWEQYF
TRBV12-3/TRBV12-4	TRBJ2-3	CASSLRQLSADTQYF
TRBV4-3	TRBJ2-3	CASSQALDTQYF
TRBV11-3	TRBJ2-2	CASSLDRGTVDTGELFF
TRBV20-1	TRBJ2-6	CSARVGVGTNVLTF
TRBV4-2	TRBJ1-6	CASSQLGRANSPLHF
TRBV5-1	TRBJ2-7	CASSFNARNYEQYF
TRBV15	TRBJ2-1	CATSRDSGSYNEQFF
TRBV7-2	TRBJ2-3	CASSLRWGSGRADTQYF
TRBV7-8	TRBJ2-7	CASSASVAAGSYEQYF
TRBV12-3/TRBV12-4	TRBJ1-5	CASSLQGGHQPQHF
TRBV12-3/TRBV12-4	TRBJ2-3	CASSLQGGTDTQYF
TRBV7-2	TRBJ2-1	CASSTGILRREQFF
TRBV4-3	TRBJ2-5	CASSQGSGGRGQYF
TRBV12-3/TRBV12-4	TRBJ2-4	CASSLSGGQINIQYF
TRBV20-1	TRBJ2-3	CSAFSGLAGPPDTQYF
TRBV6-5	TRBJ2-3	CASSYSIGEAGTQYF
TRBV5-6	TRBJ2-5	CASSTSGVREQYF
TRBV24-1	TRBJ2-1	CATSGGGAELNSYNEQFF
TRBV6-1	TRBJ2-1	CASSELGGRPYNEQFF
TRBV6-2/TRBV6-3	TRBJ2-1	CASTYLTSGRDNEQFF
TRBV21-1	TRBJ2-5	CASSKESKAVQETQYF
TRBV10-2	TRBJ1-6	CASSGRQGARDSPLHF
TRBV3-1	TRBJ2-5	CASSRDLRGEYYNEQYF
TRBV4-2	TRBJ2-3	CASSQTGQGEDTQYF
TRBV20-1	TRBJ2-5	CGGGLAGETQYF
TRBV7-6	TRBJ1-1	CASSHYADTEAFF
TRBV20-1	TRBJ2-1	CSAIGNSYRDENEQFF
TRBV2	TRBJ2-3	CASRGTSGKGTQYF
TRBV7-2	TRBJ2-5	CASSSTSGRSETQYF
TRBV12-3/TRBV12-4	TRBJ2-6	CASSGGFSGANVLTF
TRBV3-1	TRBJ1-2	CASSPQGALLGYTF
TRBV6-2/TRBV6-3	TRBJ2-7	CASSDLTYEQYF
TRBV7-3	TRBJ2-7	CASSLTADDEQYF
TRBV9	TRBJ2-1	CASSAIDDNEQFF
TRBV6-6	TRBJ2-6	CASSYPTGSGANVLTF
TRBV7-2	TRBJ1-5	CASSYRGEGQPQHF
TRBV9	TRBJ2-1	CASSFLPSGRGVEQFF
TRBV12-3/TRBV12-4	TRBJ2-6	CASSLQPTSGANVLTF
TRBV6-6	TRBJ2-7	CASSDGGSSEQYF
TRBV6-5	TRBJ2-2	CASSYAVNTGELFF
TRBV5-1	TRBJ2-1	CASSRQGHGDEQFF
TRBV7-3	TRBJ2-2	CASSRSSGKHTGELFF
TRBV29-1	TRBJ1-2	CSVEVEANYGYTF
TRBV6-2/TRBV6-3	TRBJ2-6	CASSPTTGTGVPGANVLTF
TRBV12-3/TRBV12-4	TRBJ2-3	CASSSGQGLDTQYF
TRBV10-3	TRBJ2-1	CAISEVQPRGYNEQFF
TRBV20-1	TRBJ2-1	CSASGAERSSDEQFF
TRBV28	TRBJ2-1	CTSSPPGRDNEQFF
TRBV7-3	TRBJ1-6	CASSLSGGSYNSPLHF
TRBV12-3/TRBV12-4	TRBJ2-1	CASTPAGTNNEQFF
TRBV4-3	TRBJ2-1	CASSQPLRAPVNEQFF
TRBV12-3/TRBV12-4	TRBJ1-1	CASSHSGVEAFF
TRBV2	TRBJ2-5	CASKLAGGPRETQYF
TRBV7-2	TRBJ2-1	CASSLRFGTGLSISYKEQFF
TRBV29-1	TRBJ2-3	CSVRQGADTQYF